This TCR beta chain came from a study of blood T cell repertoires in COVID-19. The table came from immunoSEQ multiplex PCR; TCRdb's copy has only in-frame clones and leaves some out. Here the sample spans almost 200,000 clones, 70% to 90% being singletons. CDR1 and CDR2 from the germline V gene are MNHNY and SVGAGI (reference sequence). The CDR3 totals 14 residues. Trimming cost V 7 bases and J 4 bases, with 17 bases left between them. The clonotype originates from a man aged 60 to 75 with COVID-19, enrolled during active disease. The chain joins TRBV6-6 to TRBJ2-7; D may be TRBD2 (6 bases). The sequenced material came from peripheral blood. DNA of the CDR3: TGTGCCAGCACCCTAACGCGGGGATCGTACGAGCAGTACTTC. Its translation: CASTLTRGSYEQYF.